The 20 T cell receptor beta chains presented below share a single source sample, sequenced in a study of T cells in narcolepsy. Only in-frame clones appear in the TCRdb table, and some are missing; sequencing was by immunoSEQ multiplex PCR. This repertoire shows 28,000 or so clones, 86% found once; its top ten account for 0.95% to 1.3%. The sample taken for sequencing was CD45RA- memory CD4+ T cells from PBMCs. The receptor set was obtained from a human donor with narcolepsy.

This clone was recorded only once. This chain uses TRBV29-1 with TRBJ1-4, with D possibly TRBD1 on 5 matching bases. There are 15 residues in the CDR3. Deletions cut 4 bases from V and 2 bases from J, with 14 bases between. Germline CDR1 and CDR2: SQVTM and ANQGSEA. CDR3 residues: CSVALWGDTNEKLFF. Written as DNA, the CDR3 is TGCAGCGTTGCCTTATGGGGGGATACTAATGAAAAACTGTTTTTT. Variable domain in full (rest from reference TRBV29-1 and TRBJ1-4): SAVISQKPSRDICQRGTSLTIQCQVDSQVTMMFWYRQQPGQSLTLIATANQGSEATYESGFVIDKFPISRPNLTFSTLTVSNMSPEDSSIYLCSVALWGDTNEKLFFGSGTQLSVL.

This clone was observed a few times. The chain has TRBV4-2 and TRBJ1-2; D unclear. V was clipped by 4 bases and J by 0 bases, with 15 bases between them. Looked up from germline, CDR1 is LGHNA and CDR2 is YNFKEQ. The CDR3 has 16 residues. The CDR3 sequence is CASSLQAEEPNYGYTF. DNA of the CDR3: TGTGCCAGCAGCCTGCAGGCGGAGGAACCTAACTATGGCTACACCTTC.

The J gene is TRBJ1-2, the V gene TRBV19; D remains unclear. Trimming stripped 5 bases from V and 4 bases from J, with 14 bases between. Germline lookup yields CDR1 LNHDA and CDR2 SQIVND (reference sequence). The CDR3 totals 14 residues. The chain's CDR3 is CASSARLEVYGYTF. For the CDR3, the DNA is TGTGCCAGTAGTGCCCGTTTGGAAGTCTATGGCTACACCTTC.

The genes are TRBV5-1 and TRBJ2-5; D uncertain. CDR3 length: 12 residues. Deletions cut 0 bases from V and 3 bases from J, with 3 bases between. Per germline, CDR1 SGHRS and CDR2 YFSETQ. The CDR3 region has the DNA TGCGCCAGCAGCTTGGAGGAAGAGACCCAGTACTTC. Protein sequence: CASSLEEETQYF.

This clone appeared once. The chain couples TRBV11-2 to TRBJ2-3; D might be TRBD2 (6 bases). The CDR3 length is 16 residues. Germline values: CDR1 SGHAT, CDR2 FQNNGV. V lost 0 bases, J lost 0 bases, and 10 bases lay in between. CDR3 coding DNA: TGTGCCAGCAGCTTAGATTCGGGGGTTAGCACAGATACGCAGTATTTT. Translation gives CASSLDSGVSTDTQYF.

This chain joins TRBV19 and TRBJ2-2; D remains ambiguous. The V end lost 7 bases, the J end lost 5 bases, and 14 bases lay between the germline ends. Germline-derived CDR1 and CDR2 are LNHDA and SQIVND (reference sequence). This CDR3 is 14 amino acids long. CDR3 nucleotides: TGTGCCAGTAACCCCGGTTGGGGTACCGGGGAGCTGTTTTTT. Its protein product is CASNPGWGTGELFF.

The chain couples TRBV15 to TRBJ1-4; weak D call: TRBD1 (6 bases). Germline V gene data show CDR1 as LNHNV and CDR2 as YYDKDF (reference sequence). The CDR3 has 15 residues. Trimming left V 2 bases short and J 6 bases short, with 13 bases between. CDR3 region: CATSRSSGADEKLFF. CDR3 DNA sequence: TGTGCCACCAGCAGAAGTTCAGGGGCGGATGAAAAACTGTTTTTT.

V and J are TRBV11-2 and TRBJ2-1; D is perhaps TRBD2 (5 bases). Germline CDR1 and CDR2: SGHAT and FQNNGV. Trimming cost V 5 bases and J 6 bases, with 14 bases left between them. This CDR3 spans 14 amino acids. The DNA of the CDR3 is TGTGCCAGCAGCCTCGGACTGCCTAGCAATGAGCAGTTCTTC. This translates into CASSLGLPSNEQFF.

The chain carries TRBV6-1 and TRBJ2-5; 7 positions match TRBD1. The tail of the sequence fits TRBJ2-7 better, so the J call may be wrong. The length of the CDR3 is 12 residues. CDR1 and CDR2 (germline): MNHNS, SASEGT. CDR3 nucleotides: TGTGCCAGCAGACCGACAGGGTACGAGCAGTACTTC. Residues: CASRPTGYEQYF.

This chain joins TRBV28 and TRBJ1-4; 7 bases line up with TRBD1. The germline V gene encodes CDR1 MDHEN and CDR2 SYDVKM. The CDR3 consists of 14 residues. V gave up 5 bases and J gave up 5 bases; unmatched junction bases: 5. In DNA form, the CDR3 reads TGTGCCAGCAGTGGAGGGGGCGAGAATGAAAAACTGTTTTTT. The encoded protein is CASSGGGENEKLFF. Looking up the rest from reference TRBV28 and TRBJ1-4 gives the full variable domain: DVKVTQSSRYLVKRTGEKVFLECVQDMDHENMFWYRQDPGLGLRLIYFSYDVKMKEKGDIPEGYSVSREKKERFSLILESASTNQTSMYLCASSGGGENEKLFFGSGTQLSVL.

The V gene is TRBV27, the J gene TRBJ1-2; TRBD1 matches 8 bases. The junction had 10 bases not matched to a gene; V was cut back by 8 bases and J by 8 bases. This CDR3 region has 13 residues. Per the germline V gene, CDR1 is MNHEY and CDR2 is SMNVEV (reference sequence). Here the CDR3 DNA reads TGTGCCAGCTCCCAGGGGGCAGGGACCGGCTACACCTTC. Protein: CASSQGAGTGYTF.

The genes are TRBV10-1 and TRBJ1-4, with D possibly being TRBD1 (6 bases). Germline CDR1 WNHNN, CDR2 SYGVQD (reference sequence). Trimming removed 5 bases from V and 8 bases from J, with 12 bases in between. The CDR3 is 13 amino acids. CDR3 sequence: CASSRDMEEKLFF. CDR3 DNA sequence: TGCGCCAGCAGTCGGGACATGGAGGAAAAACTGTTTTTT.

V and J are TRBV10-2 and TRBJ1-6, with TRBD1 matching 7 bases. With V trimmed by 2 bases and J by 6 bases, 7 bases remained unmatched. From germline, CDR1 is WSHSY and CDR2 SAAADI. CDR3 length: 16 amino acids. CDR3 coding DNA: TGCGCCAGCAGTGAGCCGAGGACAGGATCTAATTCACCCCTCCACTTT. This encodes CASSEPRTGSNSPLHF.

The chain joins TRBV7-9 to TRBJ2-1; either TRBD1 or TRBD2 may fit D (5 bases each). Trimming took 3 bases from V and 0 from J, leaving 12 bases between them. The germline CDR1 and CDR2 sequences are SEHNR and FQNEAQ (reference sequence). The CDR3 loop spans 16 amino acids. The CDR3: CASSFGGPSSYNEQFF. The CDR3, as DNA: TGTGCCAGCAGCTTTGGGGGACCAAGCTCCTACAATGAGCAGTTCTTC.

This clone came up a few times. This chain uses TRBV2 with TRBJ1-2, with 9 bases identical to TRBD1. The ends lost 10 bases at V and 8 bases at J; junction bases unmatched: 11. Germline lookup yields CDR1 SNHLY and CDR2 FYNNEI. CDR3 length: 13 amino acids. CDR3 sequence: CATLGTGSAGYTF. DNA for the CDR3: TGTGCCACCCTCGGGACAGGGTCGGCGGGCTACACCTTC.

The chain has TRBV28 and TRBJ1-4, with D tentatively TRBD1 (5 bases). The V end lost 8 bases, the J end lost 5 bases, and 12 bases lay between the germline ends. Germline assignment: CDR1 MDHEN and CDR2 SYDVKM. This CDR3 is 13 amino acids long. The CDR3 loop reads CASRYRRNEKLFF. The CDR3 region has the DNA TGTGCCAGCCGCTACAGGCGGAATGAAAAACTGTTTTTT.

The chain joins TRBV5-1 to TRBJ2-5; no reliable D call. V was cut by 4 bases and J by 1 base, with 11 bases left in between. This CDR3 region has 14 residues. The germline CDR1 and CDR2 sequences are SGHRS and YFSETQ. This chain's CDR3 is CASSLTPPQETQYF. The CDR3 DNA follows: TGCGCCAGCAGCCTGACACCCCCCCAAGAGACCCAGTACTTC.

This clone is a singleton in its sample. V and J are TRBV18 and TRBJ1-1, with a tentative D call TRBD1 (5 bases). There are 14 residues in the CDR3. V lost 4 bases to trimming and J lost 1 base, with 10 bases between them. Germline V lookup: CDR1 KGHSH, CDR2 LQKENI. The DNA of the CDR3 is TGTGCCAGCTCACGACAGTCCAAGAACACTGAAGCTTTCTTT. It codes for CASSRQSKNTEAFF.

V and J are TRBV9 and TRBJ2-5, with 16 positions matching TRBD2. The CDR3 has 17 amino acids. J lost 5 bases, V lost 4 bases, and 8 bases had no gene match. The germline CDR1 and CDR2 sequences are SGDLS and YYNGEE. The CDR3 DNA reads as TGTGCCAGCAGCCCTACCGGGACTAGCGGGGGGGCGGAGACCCAGTACTTC. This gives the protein CASSPTGTSGGAETQYF.

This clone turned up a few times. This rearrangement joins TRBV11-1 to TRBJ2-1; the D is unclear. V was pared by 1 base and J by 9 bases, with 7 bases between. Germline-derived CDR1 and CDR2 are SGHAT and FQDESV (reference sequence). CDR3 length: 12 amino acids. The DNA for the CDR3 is TGTGCCAGCAGCTTAGGTCTGGGTGAGCAGTTCTTC. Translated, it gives CASSLGLGEQFF.